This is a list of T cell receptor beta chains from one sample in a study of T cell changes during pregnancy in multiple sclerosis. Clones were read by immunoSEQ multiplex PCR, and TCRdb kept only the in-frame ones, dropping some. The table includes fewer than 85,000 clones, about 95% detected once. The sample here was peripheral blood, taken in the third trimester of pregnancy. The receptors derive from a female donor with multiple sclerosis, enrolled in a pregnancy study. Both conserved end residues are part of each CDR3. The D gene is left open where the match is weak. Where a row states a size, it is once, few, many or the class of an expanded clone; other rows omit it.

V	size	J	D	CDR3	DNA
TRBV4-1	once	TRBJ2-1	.	CASSQEESSEQFF	TGCGCCAGCAGCCAAGAAGAGAGTAGTGAGCAGTTCTTC
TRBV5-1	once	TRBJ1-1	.	CASSAVQLNTEAFF	TGCGCCAGCAGCGCCGTACAGTTGAACACTGAAGCTTTCTTT
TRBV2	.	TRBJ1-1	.	CASSEYGNTEAFF	TGTGCCAGCAGTGAATACGGGAACACTGAAGCTTTCTTT
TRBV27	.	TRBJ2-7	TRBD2	CASSFRAPGGTLTAYEQYF	TGTGCCAGCAGTTTCCGCGCACCCGGGGGGACTTTGACGGCCTACGAGCAGTACTTC
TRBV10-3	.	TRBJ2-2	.	CAILLPDRPGGGELFF	TGTGCCATCCTGCTCCCGGACAGGCCCGGAGGGGGGGAGCTGTTTTTT
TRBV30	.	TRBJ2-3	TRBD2	CAWREAGEADTQYF	TGTGCCTGGAGGGAAGCGGGGGAGGCGGATACGCAGTATTTT
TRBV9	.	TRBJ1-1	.	CASSPTGGAGTEAFF	TGTGCCAGCAGCCCGACCGGGGGGGCTGGAACTGAAGCTTTCTTT
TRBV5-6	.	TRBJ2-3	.	CASSLSQGTDTQYF	TGTGCCAGCAGCTTGTCCCAGGGGACAGATACGCAGTATTTT
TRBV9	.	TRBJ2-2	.	CASSARGTNTGELFF	TGTGCCAGCAGCGCTAGGGGGACAAACACCGGGGAGCTGTTTTTT
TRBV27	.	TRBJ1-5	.	CASSLFFQGNQPQHF	TGTGCCAGCAGTTTATTTTTCCAGGGTAATCAGCCCCAGCATTTT
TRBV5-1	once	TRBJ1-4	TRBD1	CASSLAGGIGEKLFF	TGCGCCAGCAGCTTGGCAGGGGGCATCGGTGAAAAACTGTTTTTT
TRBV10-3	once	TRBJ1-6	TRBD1	CAISSGQGEISPLHF	TGTGCCATCAGTTCAGGACAGGGGGAGATTTCACCCCTCCACTTT
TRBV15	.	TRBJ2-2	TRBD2	CATERGGSTGELFF	TGTGCCACCGAGCGGGGGGGGTCCACCGGGGAGCTGTTTTTT
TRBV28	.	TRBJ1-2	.	CASSWQGYYGYTF	TGTGCCAGCAGTTGGCAGGGTTACTATGGCTACACCTTC
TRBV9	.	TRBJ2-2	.	CASSSEGGGLGELFF	TGTGCCAGCAGCTCCGAAGGGGGGGGGCTCGGGGAGCTGTTTTTT
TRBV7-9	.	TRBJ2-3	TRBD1	CASSLAPRGQTDTQYF	TGTGCCAGCAGCTTAGCGCCCAGGGGGCAGACAGATACGCAGTATTTT
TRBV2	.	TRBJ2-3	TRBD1	CASIGINRDRDPDTQYF	TGTGCCAGCATCGGAATAAACCGGGACAGGGACCCGGATACGCAGTATTTT
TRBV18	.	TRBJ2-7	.	CASSSGQTTYEQYF	TGTGCCAGCTCATCTGGACAGACAACCTACGAGCAGTACTTC
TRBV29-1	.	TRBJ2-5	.	CSVDWLVRGQETQYF	TGCAGCGTTGACTGGCTCGTTAGGGGACAAGAGACCCAGTACTTC
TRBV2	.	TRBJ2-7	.	CASSVLGGGIYDGQYF	TGTGCCAGCAGTGTGTTGGGTGGAGGGATCTACGATGGGCAGTACTTC
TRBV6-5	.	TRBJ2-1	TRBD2	CASKPGLAINEQFF	TGTGCCAGCAAGCCGGGACTAGCGATAAATGAGCAGTTCTTC
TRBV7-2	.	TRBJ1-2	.	CASSAQGGGHYGYTF	TGTGCCAGCAGCGCACAGGGCGGGGGCCATTATGGCTACACCTTC
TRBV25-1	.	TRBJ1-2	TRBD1	CASSGYGDRGGGYTF	TGTGCCAGCAGTGGCTATGGGGACAGGGGCGGAGGCTACACCTTC
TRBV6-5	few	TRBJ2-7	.	CASSEEFSYEQYF	TGTGCCAGCAGTGAAGAGTTCTCCTACGAGCAGTACTTC
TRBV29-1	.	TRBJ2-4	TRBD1	CSVGTGRADIQYF	TGCAGCGTCGGGACAGGGAGAGCGGACATTCAGTACTTC
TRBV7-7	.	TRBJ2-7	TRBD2	CASSLGTGGTYEQYF	TGTGCTAGCAGCTTAGGGACGGGGGGGACCTACGAGCAGTACTTC
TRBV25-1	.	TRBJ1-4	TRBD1	CASRGDRGNEKLFF	TGTGCCAGCAGAGGAGACAGGGGAAATGAAAAACTGTTTTTT
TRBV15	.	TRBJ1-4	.	CATSRGGEWEKLFF	TGTGCCACCAGCAGAGGCGGGGAGTGGGAAAAACTGTTTTTT
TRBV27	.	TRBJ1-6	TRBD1	CASSRGTENSPLHF	TGTGCCAGCAGTCGTGGGACAGAAAATTCACCCCTCCACTTT
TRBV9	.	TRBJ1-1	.	CASSVGVEGLSKGGAFF	TGTGCCAGCAGCGTAGGGGTAGAGGGTCTGAGTAAGGGAGGGGCTTTCTTT
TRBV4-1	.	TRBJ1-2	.	CASSQGLRSGYTF	TGCGCCAGCAGCCAAGGGCTTCGATCTGGCTACACCTTC
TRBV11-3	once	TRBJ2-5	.	CASSRTLVETQYF	TGTGCCAGCAGCAGAACATTGGTGGAGACCCAGTACTTC
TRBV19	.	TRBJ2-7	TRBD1	CASKQGSGEQYF	TGTGCCAGCAAACAGGGGTCGGGGGAGCAGTACTTC
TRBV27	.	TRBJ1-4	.	CASSLQGSNEKLFF	TGTGCCAGCAGTCTCCAGGGATCTAATGAAAAACTGTTTTTT
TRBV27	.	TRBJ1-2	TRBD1	CASSLYGTGGYTF	TGTGCCAGCAGTTTATACGGGACAGGAGGCTACACCTTC
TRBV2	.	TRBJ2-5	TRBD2	CASRLAGGRQETQYF	TGTGCCAGCAGACTAGCGGGGGGTCGGCAAGAGACCCAGTACTTC
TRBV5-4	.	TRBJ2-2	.	CASSYGYTGELFF	TGTGCCAGCAGCTACGGTTACACCGGGGAGCTGTTTTTT
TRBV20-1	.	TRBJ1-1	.	CSARGELWAFF	TGCAGTGCTAGGGGCGAACTGTGGGCTTTCTTT
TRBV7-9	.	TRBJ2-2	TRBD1	CASSFMTGLNTGELFF	TGTGCCAGCAGTTTCATGACAGGGCTTAACACCGGGGAGCTGTTTTTT
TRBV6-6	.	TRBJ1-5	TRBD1	CASSIGQGPGGQPQHF	TGTGCCAGCAGTATCGGACAGGGCCCCGGGGGACAGCCCCAGCATTTT
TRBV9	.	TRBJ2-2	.	CASSVHRTANTGELFF	TGTGCCAGCAGCGTTCATCGTACAGCGAACACCGGGGAGCTGTTTTTT
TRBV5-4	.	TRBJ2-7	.	CASSLVVGDEQYF	TGTGCCAGCAGCTTGGTGGTAGGGGACGAGCAGTACTTC
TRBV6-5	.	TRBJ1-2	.	CASSYRIGGDVLGYTF	TGTGCCAGCAGTTACCGAATAGGGGGGGACGTTCTAGGCTACACCTTC
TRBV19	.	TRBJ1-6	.	CASSIIEADNSPLHF	TGTGCCAGTAGTATAATCGAGGCCGATAATTCACCCCTCCACTTT
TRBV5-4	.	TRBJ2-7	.	CASSLGGLRTLYEQYF	TGTGCCAGCAGCTTGGGGGGCCTACGGACCCTTTACGAGCAGTACTTC
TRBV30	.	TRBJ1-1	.	CAWSVWQDGTEAFF	TGTGCCTGGAGTGTTTGGCAGGATGGCACTGAAGCTTTCTTT
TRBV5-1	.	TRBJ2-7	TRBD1	CASNAGTGYQYEQYF	TGCGCCAGCAACGCCGGGACAGGGTATCAATACGAGCAGTACTTC